These 15 T cell receptor beta chains were all obtained from the same sample, sequenced in a study of T cells in Graves' hyperthyroidism and ophthalmopathy. Researchers amplified the TCR beta CDR3 regions from RNA transcripts. TCR CDR3 underwent first-round RT-PCR with the HTBI primer set. TCRdb re-called the multiplex PCR reads with MiXCR, one entry per CDR3 protein. The data show over 200,000 distinct CDR3 sequences, with roughly 15% seen just once and 13% held by the top ten. The material sequenced was blood. The receptors were gathered from a woman between 40 and 50 years old with Graves' hyperthyroidism that later progressed to Graves' ophthalmopathy.

This chain connects TRBV2 to TRBJ2-7; the D is unclear. From germline, CDR1 is SNHLY and CDR2 FYNNEI. This CDR3 is 15 amino acids long. Trimming removed 4 bases at V and 1 base at J, with 14 bases between. CDR3 DNA: TGTGCCAGCAGTGCCAAGGACGGCGCTTCCTACGAGCAGTACTTC. This codes for CASSAKDGASYEQYF.

This clonotype was recorded a few times. The J gene is TRBJ1-1, the V gene TRBV28; no reliable D call. Germline V gene data show CDR1 as MDHEN and CDR2 as SYDVKM. The CDR3 length is 12 residues. Trimming left V 8 bases short and J 10 bases short, with 17 bases between. CDR3: CASGQGLQRAFF. CDR3 nucleotides: TGTGCCAGCGGTCAAGGGCTACAGCGAGCTTTCTTT.

This clonotype was recorded at least ten times. J is TRBJ1-4 and V is TRBV7-9; perhaps TRBD1 as D (5 bases). CDR3 size: 15 residues. The V end was cut by 5 bases, the J end by 0 bases, with 10 bases between. Germline V gives CDR1 SEHNR, CDR2 FQNEAQ (reference sequence). CDR3: CASSDTGSTNEKLFF. As DNA, the CDR3 is TGTGCCAGCAGCGACACAGGTTCAACTAATGAAAAACTGTTTTTT.

This clonotype was seen a few times. The chain is built from TRBV4-1 and TRBJ2-5; D not resolved. Germline CDR1 reads MGHRA; CDR2 reads YSYEKL. The CDR3 extends over 13 amino acids. The V and J ends lost 2 bases and 7 bases respectively, with 11 bases between them. CDR3 in amino acids: CASSQQTDRTQYF. The DNA for the CDR3 is TGCGCCAGCAGCCAACAAACGGATAGGACCCAGTACTTC.

This clonotype was found many times. The rearrangement joins TRBV12-3 or TRBV12-4 to TRBJ1-1; D might be TRBD1 (5 bases). V shed 3 bases and J shed 4 bases, with 12 bases lying between them. This CDR3 has 14 amino acids. The CDR3 sequence is CASSFPDTPTEAFF. The CDR3 bases are TGTGCCAGCAGTTTCCCGGACACTCCCACTGAAGCTTTCTTT.

There are many counts of this clonotype. The chain is built from TRBV24-1 and TRBJ1-2, with D perhaps TRBD1 (6 bases). The CDR3 length is 12 residues. V was trimmed by 4 bases and J by 8 bases, leaving 10 bases between them. Germline V gives CDR1 KGHDR, CDR2 SFDVKD. CDR3 nucleotides: TGTGCCACCAGTGAGTCGACAGGCGGCTACACCTTC. Translation: CATSESTGGYTF.

This clonotype was detected ten times or more. The V gene is TRBV27, the J gene TRBJ2-1, with 7 bases aligning to TRBD1. This CDR3 spans 15 amino acids. CDR1 and CDR2 from the germline V gene are MNHEY and SMNVEV (reference sequence). V shed 7 bases and J 7 bases; nucleotides not matched to a gene: 13. This CDR3 reads CASTPTGFRKNEQFF. The CDR3 DNA sequence: TGTGCCAGCACTCCGACAGGGTTTAGGAAAAATGAGCAGTTCTTC.

A remark on this clonotype: A clone one base away is much larger, so this may be a read error. This chain links TRBV30 with TRBJ2-1, with D unresolved. The CDR3 spans 13 residues. In germline, CDR1 is GTSNPN, CDR2 SVGIG (reference sequence). CDR3 amino acids: CAWSVRANNERFF. CDR3 coding DNA: TGTGCCTGGAGTGTACGTGCGAACAATGAGCGGTTCTTC.

This clonotype came up many times. V usage is TRBV7-3 and J usage is TRBJ1-4; D call uncertain. The V gene lost 10 bases and the J gene lost 0 bases, with 21 bases spanning the gap. Germline lookup yields CDR1 SGHTA and CDR2 FQGTGA. This CDR3 region has 17 residues. The CDR3 spells CAILSLLGRATNEKLFF. CDR3 nucleotide sequence: TGTGCCATCCTATCCCTCTTGGGGAGGGCAACTAATGAAAAACTGTTTTTT. Full variable domain (outside the CDR3, taken from reference TRBV7-3 and TRBJ1-4): GAGVSQTPSNKVTEKGKYVELRCDPISGHTALYWYRQSLGQGPEFLIYFQGTGAADDSGLPNDRFFAVRPEGSVSTLKIQRTERGDSAVYLCAILSLLGRATNEKLFFGSGTQLSVL.

There are many counts of this clonotype. The V call is TRBV10-3, the J call TRBJ2-5, with 9 bases matching TRBD2. The junction had 5 bases not matched to a gene; V was cut back by 8 bases and J by 4 bases. The germline CDR1 and CDR2 sequences are ENHRY and SYGVKD. This CDR3 has 13 amino acids. Here the CDR3 reads CAIAAGGPETQYF. The CDR3 coding sequence is TGTGCCATCGCGGCGGGGGGGCCAGAGACCCAGTACTTC.

This clonotype was counted ten times or more. The V call is TRBV10-3, the J call TRBJ2-1, with 10 bases aligning to TRBD2. J was trimmed by 9 bases and V by 6 bases; bases with no gene match: 20. This CDR3 is 18 amino acids long. The V gene's germline CDR1 is ENHRY and CDR2 SYGVKD. CDR3 residues: CAISSGGGLAGDRIEQFF. The CDR3 bases are TGTGCCATCAGCTCCGGGGGGGGGCTAGCGGGAGATAGGATTGAGCAGTTCTTC.

This clonotype was seen once. The V call is TRBV19, the J call TRBJ2-2; the D gene is possibly TRBD2 (6 bases). This CDR3 is built from 12 residues. Trimming took 3 bases from V and 9 from J, leaving 8 bases between them. Germline lookup yields CDR1 LNHDA and CDR2 SQIVND (reference sequence). CDR3 region: CASSIGRRELFF. The DNA of the CDR3 is TGTGCCAGTAGTATCGGGAGAAGGGAGCTGTTTTTT.

Many counts were recorded for this clonotype. The chain carries TRBV7-2 and TRBJ2-7; D is perhaps TRBD1 or TRBD2 (5 bases each). The CDR3 has 16 residues. Trimming pared 0 bases from V and 9 bases from J, leaving 21 bases between. The germline CDR1 and CDR2 sequences are SGHTA and FQGNSA. CDR3 sequence reads: CASSLAAGGRGGGQYF. The DNA of the CDR3 is TGTGCCAGCAGCTTAGCGGCCGGCGGGCGCGGTGGGGGGCAGTACTTC.

The sample holds many counts of this clonotype. This chain joins TRBV11-2 and TRBJ2-2, with D hard to call. V was trimmed by 5 bases and J by 7 bases, leaving 14 bases between them. The CDR3 has 14 residues. The germline V gene has CDR1 SGHAT and CDR2 FQNNGV. The CDR3 nucleotides are TGTGCCAGCAGCCCCACCCTAGGTGACGGGGAGCTGTTTTTT. Translated: CASSPTLGDGELFF.

This clonotype was found many times. The rearrangement links TRBV7-9 to TRBJ1-4, with D hard to call. Germline-derived CDR1 and CDR2 are SEHNR and FQNEAQ (reference sequence). Trimming removed 2 bases from V and 4 bases from J, with 8 bases in between. The CDR3 contains 14 residues. CDR3 sequence reads: CASSLLGVNEKLFF. In DNA form, the CDR3 reads TGTGCCAGCAGCTTATTGGGTGTTAATGAAAAACTGTTTTTT.